A single sample is the source of the 32 T cell receptor beta chains below, sequenced in a study of cytomegalovirus exposure and HLA in healthy donors. PCR involved 60 Vbeta and 13 Jbeta primers. Assay used: immunoSEQ multiplex PCR; TCRdb lists only in-frame clones, some missing. The repertoire consists of approximately 93,000 clones, with about four fifths occurring once and the leading ten covering 3.8%. The sequencing input was PBMCs. The receptors were gathered from a woman aged 40 to 50 in good health and CMV-seronegative.

V is TRBV25-1 and J is TRBJ2-5; unclear D gene. The germline V and J ends were trimmed by 0 bases and 5 bases, with 4 bases remaining between them. There are 12 residues in the CDR3. Germline values: CDR1 MGHDK, CDR2 SYGVNS. In DNA form, the CDR3 reads TGTGCCAGCAGTGAATATGCGGAGACCCAGTACTTC. It encodes CASSEYAETQYF.

The V and J genes are TRBV7-8 and TRBJ2-7; D not resolved. The CDR3 has 15 residues. Trimming removed 5 bases at V and 2 bases at J, with 16 bases between. The germline V gene encodes CDR1 SGHVS and CDR2 FQNEAQ. The CDR3 protein is CASSPSPEATYEQYF. CDR3 coding DNA: TGTGCCAGCAGCCCCTCCCCCGAAGCTACCTACGAGCAGTACTTC.

The chain is built from TRBV9 and TRBJ1-1, with D tentatively TRBD1 (5 bases). The CDR3 runs 14 residues. Germline V gene lookup returns CDR1 SGDLS and CDR2 YYNGEE. Deletions cut 6 bases from V and 1 base from J, with 13 bases between. The CDR3 sequence is CASTSGRENTEAFF. DNA of the CDR3: TGTGCCAGCACTTCAGGGCGGGAGAACACTGAAGCTTTCTTT.

V gene TRBV9 combines with J gene TRBJ1-3, with 8 bases aligning to TRBD1. The CDR3 runs 15 residues. V was clipped by 8 bases and J by 2 bases; unmatched bases: 9. CDR1 and CDR2 from the germline V gene are SGDLS and YYNGEE. The CDR3 protein is CASQTGGSPGNTIYF. In DNA form, the CDR3 reads TGTGCCAGTCAAACAGGGGGGAGCCCTGGAAACACCATATATTTT.

The chain carries TRBV9 and TRBJ2-3; 8 nucleotides align to TRBD2. Trimming cost V 6 bases and J 6 bases; bases outside gene matches: 9. Germline loops: CDR1 SGDLS, CDR2 YYNGEE. This CDR3 is built from 14 residues. The CDR3 DNA sequence: TGTGCCAGCAACAAAGGGACTAGTGCCGATACGCAGTATTTT. Its translation is CASNKGTSADTQYF.

The chain links TRBV11-2 to TRBJ2-7, with 9 bases that match TRBD1. The V and J ends lost 4 bases and 2 bases, in that order; junction bases with no gene match: 3. The CDR3 covers 14 residues. Germline V gene sequence: CDR1 SGHAT, CDR2 FQNNGV. CDR3: CASSSDRGAYEQYF. The CDR3 nucleotides read TGTGCCAGCAGCTCGGACAGGGGCGCCTACGAGCAGTACTTC.

The V call is TRBV5-1, the J call TRBJ1-1; 8 bases match TRBD1. The CDR3 spans 13 residues. The germline CDR1 and CDR2 sequences are SGHRS and YFSETQ. Trimming at V came to 4 bases and at J to 4 bases, leaving 3 bases not matched to a gene. CDR3 nucleotide sequence: TGCGCCAGCAGCCACGGGACAGGCACTGAAGCTTTCTTT. It translates to CASSHGTGTEAFF.

The chain employs TRBV19 and TRBJ1-6, with D unclear. The germline gives CDR1 LNHDA, CDR2 SQIVND (reference sequence). V lost 6 bases, J lost 0 bases, and 12 bases lay in between. The CDR3 has 16 residues. CDR3 region: CASRLAGSSYNSPLHF. Here the CDR3 DNA reads TGTGCCAGTAGGCTGGCGGGGAGCTCCTATAATTCACCCCTCCACTTT.

This clone showed up just a few times. The chain combines TRBV4-3 with TRBJ1-1; 9 nucleotides match TRBD1. Germline loops: CDR1 LGHNA, CDR2 YSLEER. The CDR3 extends over 13 amino acids. V shed 4 bases and J 8 bases; nucleotides not matched to a gene: 5. CDR3: CASSPTTGGEAFF. The CDR3 nucleotides are TGCGCCAGCAGCCCCACGACAGGGGGGGAAGCTTTCTTT.

V usage is TRBV5-1 and J usage is TRBJ2-2, with a tentative D call TRBD1 (5 bases). The CDR3 contains 15 residues. Germline V lookup: CDR1 SGHRS, CDR2 YFSETQ. V lost 0 bases, J lost 6 bases, and 12 bases lay in between. CDR3 residues: CASSLVGRLPGELFF. The CDR3 DNA reads TGCGCCAGCAGCTTGGTGGGGCGACTTCCCGGGGAGCTGTTTTTT.

The chain employs TRBV7-2 and TRBJ1-5, with D maybe TRBD1 (6 bases). The V end lost 4 bases, the J end lost 3 bases, and 13 bases lay between the germline ends. CDR1 and CDR2 (germline): SGHTA, FQGNSA. CDR3 length equals 15 residues. In nucleotides, the CDR3 is TGTGCCAGCAGCTCCCGGGCAGGGGACAATCAGCCCCAGCATTTT. Translated: CASSSRAGDNQPQHF.

The chain uses TRBV19 and TRBJ2-5, with TRBD2 matching 10 bases. The CDR3 extends over 14 amino acids. J lost 5 bases, V lost 3 bases, and 3 bases had no gene match. Germline loops: CDR1 LNHDA, CDR2 SQIVND (reference sequence). CDR3 DNA sequence: TGTGCCAGTAGTATGGCGGGACTAGCGGAGACCCAGTACTTC. Translation: CASSMAGLAETQYF.

This chain joins TRBV27 and TRBJ1-5, with TRBD1 as a possible D gene (6 bases). V gave up 7 bases and J gave up 2 bases, with 15 bases separating them. CDR1 is MNHEY, CDR2 SMNVEV, per germline (reference sequence). The CDR3 has 15 residues. The CDR3 DNA reads as TGTGCCAGCAACCGGGCAGGGGACGGCAATCAGCCCCAGCATTTT. The encoded protein is CASNRAGDGNQPQHF.

This chain uses TRBV7-2 with TRBJ2-2; the match to TRBD2 covers 9 bases. The CDR3 has 19 amino acids. V gave up 3 bases and J gave up 3 bases; unmatched junction bases: 14. Per the germline V gene, CDR1 is SGHTA and CDR2 is FQGNSA. The DNA for the CDR3 is TGTGCCAGCAGCTTCCCCTTGGGCGGGGGGGCCCATGACACCGGGGAGCTGTTTTTT. This sequence encodes CASSFPLGGGAHDTGELFF.

The gene calls are TRBV28 and TRBJ1-5; D is undetermined. The V end lost 5 bases, the J end lost 9 bases, and 11 bases lay between the germline ends. Germline loops: CDR1 MDHEN, CDR2 SYDVKM. This CDR3 contains 12 residues. For the CDR3, the DNA is TGTGCCAGCAGTATAACGGGTCTGCCCCAGCATTTT. Protein product: CASSITGLPQHF.

The chain carries TRBV29-1 and TRBJ1-1, with 12 bases that match TRBD1. The CDR3 is made up of 14 amino acids. Per the germline V gene, CDR1 is SQVTM and CDR2 is ANQGSEA. V lost 5 bases and J lost 7; bases outside the gene matches: 8. CDR3: CSVYPGQGAGEAFF. CDR3 nucleotide sequence: TGCAGCGTTTACCCGGGACAGGGGGCCGGTGAAGCTTTCTTT.

The chain couples TRBV6-6 to TRBJ1-2; a weak D match, TRBD1 (5 bases). Trimming took 6 bases from V and 2 from J, leaving 10 bases between them. The CDR3 totals 13 residues. Germline assignment: CDR1 MNHNY and CDR2 SVGAGI (reference sequence). CDR3 amino acids: CASSQTENYGYTF. CDR3 nucleotides: TGTGCCAGCAGCCAGACAGAAAACTATGGCTACACCTTC.

The chain recombines TRBV30 with TRBJ1-5; D gene unclear. V was pared by 3 bases and J by 7 bases, with 10 bases between. This CDR3 has 12 amino acids. Germline assignment: CDR1 GTSNPN and CDR2 SVGIG (reference sequence). The CDR3 here is CAWRSGGQPQHF. For the CDR3, the DNA is TGTGCCTGGAGGTCAGGAGGACAGCCCCAGCATTTT.

This clone was detected only once. V usage is TRBV6-1 and J usage is TRBJ2-5, with a tentative D call TRBD1 (6 bases). CDR1 is MNHNS, CDR2 SASEGT, per germline. The CDR3 sequence is 13 residues long. Trimming took 5 bases from V and 2 from J, leaving 9 bases between them. The CDR3 bases are TGTGCCAGCAGTCGGACAGTACAAGAGACCCAGTACTTC. Translated, it gives CASSRTVQETQYF.

For this clone: One end of the junction does not line up with germline, which may come from a read error. This chain uses TRBV7-9 with TRBJ1-1, with D perhaps matching TRBD1 (5 bases). The CDR3 sequence is 17 residues long. CDR1 SEHNR and CDR2 FQNEAQ come from the germline V gene (reference sequence). CDR3 sequence reads: CSSSSRVGRGFLYEAFF. In DNA, the CDR3 is TGTTCCAGCAGCTCCCGGGTTGGGAGGGGCTTTTTATATGAAGCTTTCTTT.

The sample holds one count of this clone. The chain couples TRBV4-2 to TRBJ2-1; TRBD2 matches at 12 bases. The CDR3 sequence is 16 residues long. Trimming took 4 bases from V and 9 from J; bases not matched to a gene: 10. Per the germline V gene, CDR1 is LGHNA and CDR2 is YNFKEQ. CDR3 in DNA: TGTGCCAGCAGCCCCGACCCGGGACTAGCGGGTTTTGAGCAGTTCTTC. Residues: CASSPDPGLAGFEQFF.

This chain's CDR3 is CASSYPGKHGYTF. In DNA, the CDR3 is TGTGCCAGCAGTTACCCGGGGAAACATGGCTACACCTTC. The chain has TRBV6-5 and TRBJ1-2; D not certain. This CDR3 is 13 amino acids long. With 2 bases removed from V and 6 bases from J, the gap between germline ends came to 10 bases. Germline CDR1 and CDR2: MNHEY and SVGAGI.

The rearrangement links TRBV19 to TRBJ1-5, with no clear D. The CDR3 spans 14 residues. The V and J ends lost 6 bases and 0 bases respectively, with 9 bases between them. The germline CDR1 and CDR2 sequences are LNHDA and SQIVND (reference sequence). CDR3 nucleotides: TGTGCCAGTAGCTTACAGTATAGCAATCAGCCCCAGCATTTT. This codes for CASSLQYSNQPQHF.

The rearrangement links TRBV5-1 to TRBJ2-1; 8 bases fit TRBD1. The germline V gene encodes CDR1 SGHRS and CDR2 YFSETQ. This CDR3 spans 11 amino acids. J gave up 13 bases and V 3 bases, and 3 bases lay outside the gene matches. The CDR3 protein is CASSWSGGQFF. The DNA of the CDR3 is TGCGCCAGCAGCTGGTCAGGGGGCCAGTTCTTC.

This chain links TRBV5-1 with TRBJ2-7; D perhaps matches TRBD2 (6 bases). With 0 bases removed from V and 1 base from J, the gap between germline ends came to 11 bases. CDR3 length equals 15 residues. In germline, CDR1 is SGHRS, CDR2 YFSETQ. In DNA form, the CDR3 reads TGCGCCAGCAGCTTGGGGTGGGGGGATTCCTACGAGCAGTACTTC. This codes for CASSLGWGDSYEQYF.

The rearrangement joins TRBV2 to TRBJ2-2; a possible D gene is TRBD1 (5 bases). V lost 4 bases and J lost 6, with 12 bases in between. This CDR3 comprises 14 residues. Germline V CDR1 and CDR2: SNHLY, FYNNEI. The CDR3 loop reads CASSVQGSPGELFF. The CDR3 nucleotides are TGTGCCAGCAGTGTTCAGGGTAGCCCCGGGGAGCTGTTTTTT. The entire variable domain, with the rest obtained from reference TRBV2 and TRBJ2-2, is as follows: EPEVTQTPSHQVTQMGQEVILRCVPISNHLYFYWYRQILGQKVEFLVSFYNNEISEKSEIFDDQFSVERPDGSNFTLKIRSTKLEDSAMYFCASSVQGSPGELFFGEGSRLTVL.

CDR3 residues: CASSPYPGSTEAFF. The CDR3 DNA follows: TGTGCCAGCAGCCCTTACCCGGGAAGCACTGAAGCTTTCTTT. This chain connects TRBV7-8 to TRBJ1-1; the D is unclear. The V gene's germline CDR1 is SGHVS and CDR2 FQNEAQ. Trimming shortened V by 5 bases and J by 4 bases, and 14 bases separated the two germline ends. The length of the CDR3 is 14 residues.

This clone was detected many times. The rearrangement joins TRBV5-5 to TRBJ1-5, with a tentative D call TRBD1 (5 bases). Trimming pared 3 bases from V and 0 bases from J, leaving 16 bases between. The length of the CDR3 is 17 residues. Germline values: CDR1 SGHKS, CDR2 YYEKEE (reference sequence). For the CDR3, the DNA is TGTGCCAGCAGCTCGCTGGGGGGGGACGGTAGCAATCAGCCCCAGCATTTT. Its translation is CASSSLGGDGSNQPQHF.

The chain joins TRBV6-5 to TRBJ1-6; D is possibly TRBD1 (6 bases). V gave up 4 bases and J gave up 7 bases, with 11 bases separating them. The CDR3 has 14 residues. Germline V gene data show CDR1 as MNHEY and CDR2 as SVGAGI. The CDR3 nucleotides read TGTGCCAGCAGTTTCGGGACACCGAATTCACCCCTCCACTTT. This translates into CASSFGTPNSPLHF.

The genes are TRBV15 and TRBJ2-3, with D possibly being TRBD2 (6 bases). Trimming took off 5 bases at V and 2 bases at J, with 11 bases between the two ends. Looked up from germline, CDR1 is LNHNV and CDR2 is YYDKDF (reference sequence). The CDR3 extends over 14 amino acids. The CDR3 is CATSGGLNTDTQYF. The DNA of the CDR3 is TGTGCCACCAGCGGAGGGCTTAACACAGATACGCAGTATTTT. Complete variable domain (other parts from reference TRBV15 and TRBJ2-3): DAMVIQNPRYQVTQFGKPVTLSCSQTLNHNVMYWYQQKSSQAPKLLFHYYDKDFNNEADTPDNFQSRRPNTSFCFLDIRSPGLGDTAMYLCATSGGLNTDTQYFGPGTRLTVL.

This clone appeared a single time. The chain employs TRBV12-5 and TRBJ1-5, with D maybe TRBD1 (5 bases). This CDR3 contains 17 residues. Trimming removed 8 bases at V and 2 bases at J, with 22 bases between. CDR1 is LGHNT and CDR2 is FRNRAP in the germline V gene. The CDR3 DNA reads as TGTGCTAGTTCCTCACGCTTGGGGGGAAGGGGCAATCAGCCCCAGCATTTT. The encoded protein is CASSSRLGGRGNQPQHF.

This clone was counted a single time. The gene calls are TRBV5-6 and TRBJ2-7; a possible D gene is TRBD1 (5 bases). The V gene's germline CDR1 is SGHDT and CDR2 YYEEEE. CDR3 size: 14 residues. V gave up 1 base and J gave up 2 bases, with 10 bases separating them. CDR3: CASSLSVTAYEQYF. The DNA of the CDR3 is TGTGCCAGCAGCTTGTCGGTGACAGCCTACGAGCAGTACTTC.